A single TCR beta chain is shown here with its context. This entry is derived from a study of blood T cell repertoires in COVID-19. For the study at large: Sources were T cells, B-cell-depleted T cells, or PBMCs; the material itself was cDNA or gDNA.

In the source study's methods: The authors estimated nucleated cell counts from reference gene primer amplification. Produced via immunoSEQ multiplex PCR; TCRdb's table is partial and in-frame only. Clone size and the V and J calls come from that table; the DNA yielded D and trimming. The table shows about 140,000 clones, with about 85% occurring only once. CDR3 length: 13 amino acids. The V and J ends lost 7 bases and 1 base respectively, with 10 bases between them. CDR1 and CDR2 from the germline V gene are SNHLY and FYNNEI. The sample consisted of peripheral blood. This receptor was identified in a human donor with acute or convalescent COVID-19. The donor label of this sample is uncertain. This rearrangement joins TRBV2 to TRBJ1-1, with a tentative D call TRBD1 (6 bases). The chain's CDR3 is CASNKQGNTEAFF. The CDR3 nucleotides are TGTGCCAGCAACAAACAGGGGAACACTGAAGCTTTCTTT.